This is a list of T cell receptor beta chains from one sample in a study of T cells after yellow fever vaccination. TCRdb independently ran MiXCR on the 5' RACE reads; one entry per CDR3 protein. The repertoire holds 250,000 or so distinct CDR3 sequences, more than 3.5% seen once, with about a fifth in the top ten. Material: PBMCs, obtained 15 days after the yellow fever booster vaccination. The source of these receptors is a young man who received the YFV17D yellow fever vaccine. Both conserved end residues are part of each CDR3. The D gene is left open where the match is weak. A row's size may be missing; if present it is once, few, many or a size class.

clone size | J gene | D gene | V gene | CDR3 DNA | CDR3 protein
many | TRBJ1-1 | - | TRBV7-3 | TGTGCCAGCAGCTTAATGGGGGCTGGGAACACTGAAGCTTTCTTT | CASSLMGAGNTEAFF
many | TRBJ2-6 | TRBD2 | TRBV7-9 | TGTGCCAGCAGCTTAGCGGGACTAGCGGGGGGGCCTTGGGGCTCTGGGGCCAACGTCCTGACTTTC | CASSLAGLAGGPWGSGANVLTF
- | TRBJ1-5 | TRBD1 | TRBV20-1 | TGCAGTGCAGTCCACAGGGGGCCTGGCGTTGTTGTTAGCAATCAGCCCCAGCATTTT | CSAVHRGPGVVVSNQPQHF
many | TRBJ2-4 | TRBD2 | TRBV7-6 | TGTGCCAACGAAGCGGGACTGACGCTAGCCAAAAACATTCAGTACTTC | CANEAGLTLAKNIQYF
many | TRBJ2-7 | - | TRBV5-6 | TGTGCCAGCAGCTTACGGGACACAAACTCCTACGAGCAGTACTTC | CASSLRDTNSYEQYF
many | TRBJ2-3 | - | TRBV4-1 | TGCGCCAGCAGAAGACCGGACACAGATACGCAGTATTTT | CASRRPDTDTQYF
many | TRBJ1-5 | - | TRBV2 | TGTGCCAGCGGCAGATCGACAGACTTAAGCAATCAGCCCCAGCATTTT | CASGRSTDLSNQPQHF
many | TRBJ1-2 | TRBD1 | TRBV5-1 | TGCGCCAGCAGCTTTCTCCCGACAGGGAACAACTATGGCTACACCTTC | CASSFLPTGNNYGYTF
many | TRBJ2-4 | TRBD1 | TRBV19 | TGTGCCAGTAGCCACTCCGGGGCAGGGGGCAAAAACATTCAGTACTTC | CASSHSGAGGKNIQYF
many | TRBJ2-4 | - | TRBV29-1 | TGCAGCGTTGAAGATGAAGGGAACATTCAGTACTTC | CSVEDEGNIQYF
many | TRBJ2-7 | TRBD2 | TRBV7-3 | TGTGCCAGCAGCTTAAGCGGTGGCGAACCGGGGGGGCAGTACTTC | CASSLSGGEPGGQYF
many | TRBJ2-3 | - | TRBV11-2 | TGTGCCAGCACTACTCTCGGCGGGGGCACAGATACGCAGTATTTT | CASTTLGGGTDTQYF
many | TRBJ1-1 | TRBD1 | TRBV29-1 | TGCAGCGTTGGGGGACAGGGGGATATGAACACTGAAGCTTTCTTT | CSVGGQGDMNTEAFF
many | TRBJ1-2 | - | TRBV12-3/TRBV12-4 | TGTGCCAGCAGTTTGTTGGGGGGCGGCGATGGCTACACCTTC | CASSLLGGGDGYTF
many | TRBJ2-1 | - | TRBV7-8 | TGTGCCAGCAGCCCCAGGGGGGGCTACCGAGGGGAGCAGTTCTTC | CASSPRGGYRGEQFF
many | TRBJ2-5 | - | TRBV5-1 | TGCGCCAGCGCTGGGGGAAACGAAGAGACCCAGTACTTC | CASAGGNEETQYF
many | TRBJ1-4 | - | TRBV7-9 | TGTGCCAGCAGCTTAGCGGAAACAGCCCGGCCAACTAATGAAAAACTGTTTTTT | CASSLAETARPTNEKLFF
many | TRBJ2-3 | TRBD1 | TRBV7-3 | TGTGCCAGCAGCTTAACGGACAGGGCGGCAGATACGCAGTATTTT | CASSLTDRAADTQYF
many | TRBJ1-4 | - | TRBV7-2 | TGTGCCAGCAGCTTAGGGGGTGGACGGGCGAATGAAAAACTGTTTTTT | CASSLGGGRANEKLFF
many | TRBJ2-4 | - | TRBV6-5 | TGTGCCAGCAGTTACTCGCGGCTAGCCAAAAACATTCAGTACTTC | CASSYSRLAKNIQYF
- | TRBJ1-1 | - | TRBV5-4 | TGTGCCAGCAGCCCGAAAGGAAGTATGAACACTGAAGCTTTCTTT | CASSPKGSMNTEAFF
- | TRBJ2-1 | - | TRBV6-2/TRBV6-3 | TGTGCCAGCAGTAGAGGGCAGGGGTTGTACAATGAGCAGTTCTTC | CASSRGQGLYNEQFF
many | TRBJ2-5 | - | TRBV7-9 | TGTGCCAGCAGCTTAGACCAGGGACACGAGACCCAGTACTTC | CASSLDQGHETQYF
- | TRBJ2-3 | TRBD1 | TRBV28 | TGTGCCAGCAGCTCGGGACAGGAAGACACAGATACGCAGTATTTT | CASSSGQEDTDTQYF
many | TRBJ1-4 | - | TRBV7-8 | TGTGCCAGCAGCTTAGAAGGTCCGAATAATGAAAAACTGTTTTTT | CASSLEGPNNEKLFF
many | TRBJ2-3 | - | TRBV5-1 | TGCGCCAGCTGTCTGGACAGTCGACTCACAGATACGCAGTATTTT | CASCLDSRLTDTQYF
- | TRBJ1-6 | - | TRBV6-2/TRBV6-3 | TGTGCCAGCAGCACGACCCGGACAGACAATTCACCCCTCCACTTT | CASSTTRTDNSPLHF
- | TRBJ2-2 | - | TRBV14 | TGTGCCAGCAGCCAAGATGTGACGCCTCTCGTGGACACCGGGGAGCTGTTTTTT | CASSQDVTPLVDTGELFF
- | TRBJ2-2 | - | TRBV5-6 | TGTGCCAGCAGCTTGGGGGGAGACATGACCACCGGGGAGCTGTTTTTT | CASSLGGDMTTGELFF
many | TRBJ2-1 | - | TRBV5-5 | TGTGCCAGCAGCTTGGGGTGGAATGAGCAGTTCTTC | CASSLGWNEQFF
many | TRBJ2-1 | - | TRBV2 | TGTGCCAGCAGTCCCCAGTGGGATGAGCAGTTCTTC | CASSPQWDEQFF
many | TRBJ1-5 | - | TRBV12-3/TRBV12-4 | TGTGCCAGCAGTACAGACACGAGAGGCCAGCCCCAGCATTTT | CASSTDTRGQPQHF
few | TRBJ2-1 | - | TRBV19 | TGTGCCAGTAGTAAGAGCCAGGGGATCTACAATGAGCAGTTCTTC | CASSKSQGIYNEQFF
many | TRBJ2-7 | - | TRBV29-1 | TGCAGCGTTGAAGTAGACTTCCCCCCGGACGAGCAGTACTTC | CSVEVDFPPDEQYF
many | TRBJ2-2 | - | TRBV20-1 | TGCAGTGCTAGAGATCTGGAACCGACCGGGGAGCTGTTTTTT | CSARDLEPTGELFF
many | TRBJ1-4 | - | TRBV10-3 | TGTGCCATCAAGGCAGGGGATAGTGAAAAACTGTTTTTT | CAIKAGDSEKLFF
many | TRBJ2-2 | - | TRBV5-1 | TGCGCCAGCAGCTTAGGGGTAAACGCGAACACCGGGGAGCTGTTTTTT | CASSLGVNANTGELFF
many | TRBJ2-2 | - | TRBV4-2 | TGTGCCAGCGGAAGAAGGCAAAATGGGGAGCTGTTTTTT | CASGRRQNGELFF
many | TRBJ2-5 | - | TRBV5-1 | TGCGCCAGCAGCTTGGGAGGTAGTAGCGGACAAGAGACCCAGTACTTC | CASSLGGSSGQETQYF
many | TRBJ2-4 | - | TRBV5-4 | TGTGCCAGCAGCTTGGACCCTGCCGAATTGCAGTACTTC | CASSLDPAELQYF
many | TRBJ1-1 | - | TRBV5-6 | TGTGCCAGCAGCTTGGGTGGACGGGGTAACACTGAAGCTTTCTTT | CASSLGGRGNTEAFF
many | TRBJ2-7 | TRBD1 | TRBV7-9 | TGTGCCAGCAGCGGGACAGGGGTCGAGCAGTACTTC | CASSGTGVEQYF
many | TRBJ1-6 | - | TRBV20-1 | TGCAGTGCTAGCTACAATTCACCCCTCCACTTT | CSASYNSPLHF
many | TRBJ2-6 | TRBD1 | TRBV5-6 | TGTGCCAGCAGCCCCGACAGGGCTCGGGCCAACGTCCTGACTTTC | CASSPDRARANVLTF
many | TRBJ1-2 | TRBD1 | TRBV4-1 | TGCGCCAGCAGCTCTCGTCGACTCCGGGACAGGCCTGCGCGGGACTATGGCTACACCTTC | CASSSRRLRDRPARDYGYTF
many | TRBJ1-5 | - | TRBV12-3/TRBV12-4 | TGTGCCAGCAGTTTTTACCGGGATCAGCCCCAGCATTTT | CASSFYRDQPQHF
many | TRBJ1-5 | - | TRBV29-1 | TGCAGCGTCTCTTCGGGTGGCGATCAGCCCCAGCATTTT | CSVSSGGDQPQHF
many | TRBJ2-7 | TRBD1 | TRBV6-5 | TGTGCCACTATACCCGGGACAGGGGCCGATTCCTCCTACGAGCAGTACTTC | CATIPGTGADSSYEQYF
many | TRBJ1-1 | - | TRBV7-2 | TGTGCCAGCAGCGTACAGCCGAACACTGAAGCTTTCTTT | CASSVQPNTEAFF
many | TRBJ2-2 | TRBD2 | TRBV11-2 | TGTGCCAGCAGCTTAGGACTAGCGGGGGCCGGGGAGCTGTTTTTT | CASSLGLAGAGELFF
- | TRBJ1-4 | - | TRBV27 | TGTGCCAGCAGTTTTTTGTCATCCACTAATGAAAAACTGTTTTTT | CASSFLSSTNEKLFF
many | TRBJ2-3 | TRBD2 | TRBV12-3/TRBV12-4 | TGTGCCAGCAGCGACCCCCTTAGCGGGGAAAACACAGATACGCAGTATTTT | CASSDPLSGENTDTQYF
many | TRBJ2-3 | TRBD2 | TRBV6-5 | TGTGCCAGCAGAGGACTAGCGGGGAGTAGCACAGATACGCAGTATTTT | CASRGLAGSSTDTQYF
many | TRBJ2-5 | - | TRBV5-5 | TGTGCCAGCAGCTCCCGGGGCATGCAAGAGACCCAGTACTTC | CASSSRGMQETQYF
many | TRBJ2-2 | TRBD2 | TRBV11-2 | TGTGCCAGCAGCTTAAATTTACCGGGATTAGCGGGGGCCACCGGGGAGCTGTTTTTT | CASSLNLPGLAGATGELFF
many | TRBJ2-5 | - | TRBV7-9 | TGTGCCAGCAGCCCTAGTTCGGCGGAGGGGGTGACCCAGTACTTC | CASSPSSAEGVTQYF
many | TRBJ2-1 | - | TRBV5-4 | TGTGCCAGCAGCTTGTCGGCGGTTGAGCAGTTCTTC | CASSLSAVEQFF
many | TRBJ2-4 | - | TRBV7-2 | TGTGCCAGCAGCTTAGGACAGGGTGAATACGGGGGTCAGTACTTC | CASSLGQGEYGGQYF
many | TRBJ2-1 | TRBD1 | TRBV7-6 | TGTGCCAGCAGCTTAGGTGCCAGGGGGCGTTGGAATGAGCAGTTCTTC | CASSLGARGRWNEQFF